This paragraph reports one T cell receptor (beta chain). CDR3 length: 14 residues. CDR1 is MDHEN, CDR2 SYDVKM, per germline. V was cut by 6 bases and J by 3 bases, with 14 bases left in between. The data originate from a study of cytomegalovirus exposure and HLA in healthy donors. The PCR made use of 60 Vbeta and 13 Jbeta primers. Repertoires were generated with immunoSEQ multiplex PCR, while TCRdb's copy carries only in-frame clones and drops some. The sample totals under 200,000 clones. The source of this sequence is a man younger than 40 in good health and CMV-seronegative. Sequencing was performed on PBMCs. The rearrangement joins TRBV28 to TRBJ1-2; TRBD1 is a possible D gene (5 bases). CDR3 loop: CASSPPPGYYGYTF. In nucleotides, the CDR3 is TGTGCCAGCAGCCCTCCTCCAGGGTACTATGGCTACACCTTC.